The rows below give T cell receptor beta chains drawn from one sample of a study of cytomegalovirus exposure and HLA in healthy donors. This table comes from immunoSEQ multiplex PCR, and its TCRdb copy is limited to in-frame clones, with some not included. Among some 99,000 clones listed, 81% were seen once. Input material: PBMCs. Source of these receptors: a woman aged 25 to 39 in good health and CMV-seronegative. The conserved cysteine and the conserved F or W are not part of the CDR3 here. The order of the fields is V gene, CDR3 protein.

TRBV14,ASSRTRTGLETQY
TRBV7-2,ASSIELRGQETRY
TRBV12-2,ASRLEAGGGYGNQPQH
TRBV5-1,ASSEPGQVIRLF
TRBV27,ASSSEFGGQADTQY
TRBV7-6,ASSLSGDLSGQY
TRBV11-2,ASSPFRPRTAERKLF
TRBV5-1,ASSLLQGENYGYT
TRBV6-5,ASSSRGQLGEKLF
TRBV9,ASSERGGGAVIYEQY
TRBV7-2,ASLAARSYNEQF
TRBV6-1,ASSPPGTGFYGYT
TRBV2,ASSVRGIRDNEQF
TRBV5-1,ASSLALSGSEAF
TRBV4-2,ASSQDWGQGYNEQF
TRBV5-1,ASSLGLAGVGGETQY
TRBV2,ASSRTGGYT
TRBV11-2,AAQRDLYNEQF
TRBV5-1,ASSLMSRQGSEQY
TRBV27,ASGRTAREQY
TRBV6-1,ASKKGTGAETQY
TRBV18,ASSPGDYGYT
TRBV19,ASSTTGDTQY
TRBV29-1,SVGTALAKNIQY
TRBV4-2,ASSQDRGFSGNTIY
TRBV7-8,ASSTRYIASGQGVEQY
TRBV7-9,SSSLVSGRAYEQY
TRBV18,ASSPGQGLTEAF
TRBV29-1,SVEDPHVPQGVGAF
TRBV11-2,ASSLNRGAGLEY
TRBV27,ASSNRQGSHEQY
TRBV7-9,SSSSRETQY
TRBV6-5,ASMRRGANLHTIY
TRBV21-1,ASSKPGGKHEQF
TRBV5-1,ASSLGPRQTSGHYNEQF
TRBV28,ASSSGLKGAGGFNEQF
TRBV6-1,ASSEREGSEQY
TRBV11-1,ASSFATSGRGNEQF
TRBV18,ASSPRGGYEQY
TRBV5-5,ASSSGLLRDEKLF
TRBV15,ATSRDSGEQF
TRBV9,ASSVDGGRDTQY
TRBV27,ASSKPGHRYNEQF
TRBV5-1,ASSLYGGAYNEQF
TRBV7-8,ASSTAARYGYT
TRBV6-5,ASRGTAQETQY
TRBV7-2,ASSRNSGPTSYEQY
TRBV5-8,ASSLSGESMNTEAF
TRBV28,ASRQTQTGGYT
TRBV6-6,ASSYSRDQPQH
TRBV7-6,ASSLAGVPGYNEQF
TRBV5-1,ASSYRQGGELF